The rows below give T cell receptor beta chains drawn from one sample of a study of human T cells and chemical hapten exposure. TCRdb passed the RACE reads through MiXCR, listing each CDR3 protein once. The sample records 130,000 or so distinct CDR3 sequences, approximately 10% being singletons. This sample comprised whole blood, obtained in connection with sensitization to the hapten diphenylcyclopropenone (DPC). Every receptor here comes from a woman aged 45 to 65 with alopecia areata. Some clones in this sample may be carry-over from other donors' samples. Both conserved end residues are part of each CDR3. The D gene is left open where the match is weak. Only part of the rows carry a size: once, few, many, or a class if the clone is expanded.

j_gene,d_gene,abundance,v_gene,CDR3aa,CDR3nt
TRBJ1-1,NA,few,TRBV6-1,CASSEVGQTTEAFF,TGTGCCAGCAGTGAAGTAGGACAGACCACTGAAGCTTTCTTT
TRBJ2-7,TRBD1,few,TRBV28,CASSGAGTGEAEQYF,TGTGCCAGCTCCGGAGCCGGGACAGGGGAGGCCGAGCAGTACTTC
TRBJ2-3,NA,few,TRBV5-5,CASSLRGGLDTQYF,TGTGCCAGCAGCCTGAGGGGGGGCCTAGATACGCAGTATTTT
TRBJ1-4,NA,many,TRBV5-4,CASSLAGRREKLFF,TGTGCCAGCAGCTTGGCAGGGCGACGTGAAAAACTGTTTTTT
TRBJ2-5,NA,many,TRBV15,CATSRGATGQETQYF,TGTGCCACCAGCAGAGGGGCAACGGGCCAAGAGACCCAGTACTTC
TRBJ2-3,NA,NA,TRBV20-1,CSAPIGGEDTQYF,TGCAGTGCTCCTATAGGGGGTGAAGATACGCAGTATTTT
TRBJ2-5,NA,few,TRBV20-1,CSAPRGTVGETQYF,TGCAGTGCTCCCCGGGGAACCGTGGGGGAGACCCAGTACTTC
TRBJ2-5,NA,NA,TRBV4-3,CASSQEGSQETQYF,TGCGCCAGCAGCCAAGAAGGCTCCCAAGAGACCCAGTACTTC
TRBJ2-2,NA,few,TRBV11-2,CASSLEPQGELFF,TGTGCCAGCAGCTTAGAACCCCAGGGGGAGCTGTTTTTT
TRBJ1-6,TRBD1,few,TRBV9,CASSADGQGTSPLHF,TGTGCCAGCAGCGCAGACGGACAGGGTACTTCACCCCTCCACTTT
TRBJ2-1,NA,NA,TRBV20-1,CSARVDASQFF,TGCAGTGCTAGAGTGGACGCCAGTCAGTTCTTC
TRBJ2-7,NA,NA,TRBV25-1,CASSHRYF,TGTGCCAGCAGCCATAGGTACTTC
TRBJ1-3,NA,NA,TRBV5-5,CASSFLSGNTIYF,TGTGCCAGCAGCTTCCTCTCTGGAAACACCATATATTTT
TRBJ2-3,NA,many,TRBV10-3,CAVDPQGLLSTDTQYF,TGTGCCGTCGACCCTCAGGGTTTACTTAGCACAGATACGCAGTATTTT
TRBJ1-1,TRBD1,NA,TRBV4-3,CASSQDRGRDTEAFF,TGCGCCAGCAGCCAGGACAGGGGCAGGGACACTGAAGCTTTCTTT
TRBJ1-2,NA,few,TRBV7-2,CASSLEQGHYGYTF,TGTGCCAGCAGCTTAGAACAGGGTCACTATGGCTACACCTTC
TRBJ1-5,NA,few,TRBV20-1,CSASAGNQPQHF,TGCAGTGCTAGCGCGGGGAATCAGCCCCAGCATTTT
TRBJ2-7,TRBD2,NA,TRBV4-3,CASSRVLAGGPYEQYF,TGCGCCAGCAGCCGGGTACTAGCGGGAGGGCCCTACGAGCAGTACTTC
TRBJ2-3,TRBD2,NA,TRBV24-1,CATTGLVSDTQYF,TGTGCCACTACGGGACTAGTCTCAGATACGCAGTATTTT
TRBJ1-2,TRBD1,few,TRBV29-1,CSVALDRGRGYTF,TGCAGCGTAGCCTTGGACAGGGGGCGAGGCTACACCTTC
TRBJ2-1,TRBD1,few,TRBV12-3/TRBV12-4,CASSLAGTGGRLLVF,TGTGCCAGCAGTTTAGCAGGGACAGGGGGTCGCCTACTGGTCTTC
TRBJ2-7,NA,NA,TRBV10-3,CAISESTGSYEQYF,TGTGCCATCAGTGAGAGCACGGGGTCCTACGAGCAGTACTTC
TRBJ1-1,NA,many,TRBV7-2,CASSLGGGRTEAFF,TGTGCCAGCAGCTTAGGCGGTGGGAGGACTGAAGCTTTCTTT
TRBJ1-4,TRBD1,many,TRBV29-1,CSAYGQGGEKLFF,TGCAGCGCCTACGGACAGGGCGGTGAAAAACTGTTTTTT